The text below deals with one TCR beta chain. V lost 6 bases and J lost 0, with 11 bases in between. CDR3 length: 15 residues. CDR1 and CDR2 from the germline V gene are KGHSH and LQKENI. The record originates from a study of technical replicates of blood from several donors. Sequencing used immunoSEQ multiplex PCR; TCRdb keeps in-frame clones, though not all of them. Of around 60,000 clones in the sample, less than 90% are singletons; the top ten hold about 4.8%. V and J are TRBV18 and TRBJ1-4; D is ambiguous. The receptor's source is a human donor in good health. Some clones in this sample may be carry-over from other donors' samples. Material for sequencing was PBMCs. The CDR3 sequence: CASSHQNATNEKLFF. The CDR3 DNA is TGTGCCAGCTCGCATCAGAACGCAACTAATGAAAAACTGTTTTTT.